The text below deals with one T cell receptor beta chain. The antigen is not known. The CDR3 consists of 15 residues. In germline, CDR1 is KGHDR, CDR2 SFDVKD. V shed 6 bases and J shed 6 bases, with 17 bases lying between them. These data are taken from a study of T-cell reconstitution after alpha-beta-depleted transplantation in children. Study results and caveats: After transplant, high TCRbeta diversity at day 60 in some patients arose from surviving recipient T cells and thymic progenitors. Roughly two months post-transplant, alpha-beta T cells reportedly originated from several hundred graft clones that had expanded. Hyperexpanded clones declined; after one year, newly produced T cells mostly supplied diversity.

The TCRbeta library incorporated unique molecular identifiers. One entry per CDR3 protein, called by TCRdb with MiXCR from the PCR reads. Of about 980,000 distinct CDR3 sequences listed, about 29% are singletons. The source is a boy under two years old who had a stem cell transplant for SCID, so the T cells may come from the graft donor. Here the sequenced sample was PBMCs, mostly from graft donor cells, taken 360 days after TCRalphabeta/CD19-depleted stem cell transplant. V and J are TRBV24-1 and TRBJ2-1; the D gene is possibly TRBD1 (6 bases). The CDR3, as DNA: TGTGCCACCAGTACCGGCGGAACCAGGGGCAATGAGCAGTTCTTC. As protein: CATSTGGTRGNEQFF.